The present T cell receptor beta chain was sequenced within a study of T cell responses to AZD1222 COVID-19 vaccine. Regarding the study as a whole: White British ancestry dominated among donors, who included more females, and clonal diversity was possibly underestimated. Reports say nearly half of spike-specific TCRs go after unmutated variant regions.

Libraries were prepared by immunoSEQ multiplex PCR; TCRdb keeps only in-frame clonotypes and omits some of them. Of tens of thousands of clones listed, approximately 84% are singletons. As concerns this clone: Its specificity is unknown.

This sample comprised peripheral blood, obtained on day 0 of AZD1222 vaccination. The receptor comes from an adult in good health.

The CDR3 is CASSLNPPYSLAKNIQYF. CDR3 nucleotides: TGTGCCAGCAGCTTAAACCCCCCCTATAGTCTGGCCAAAAACATTCAGTACTTC. The rearrangement joins TRBV7-2 to TRBJ2-4; no definite D call. The CDR3 contains 18 residues. Germline CDR1 is SGHTA and CDR2 is FQGNSA. The ends were cut back, 2 bases at V and 1 base at J, with 18 bases in the middle.